This T cell receptor (beta chain) stems from a study of blood T cells in healthy people across ages. Germline V gene lookup returns CDR1 MGHRA and CDR2 YSYEKL. The CDR3 runs 15 residues. V lost 0 bases and J lost 3, with 11 bases in between. Primed by a sample-barcoded 5' primer and a J-beta primer mix, a second PCR proceeded for 7 to 11 cycles. Using its own MiXCR run on the 5' RACE reads, TCRdb lists one record per CDR3 protein. Of hundreds of thousands of distinct CDR3 sequences listed, roughly 50% were seen once; the top ten hold 40% to 50%. Per individual sample, total RNA of at least 5 micrograms was extracted.

The receptor was isolated from a man older than 75 in good health. Sequencing used blood. V gene TRBV4-1 combines with J gene TRBJ1-2; no reliable D call. The CDR3 DNA reads as TGCGCCAGCAGCCAAGATCAGACGATCCACTATGGCTACACCTTC. Its protein is CASSQDQTIHYGYTF.